The 4 T cell receptor beta chains reported below all come from one sample, sequenced in a study of regulatory T cells in long-lasting Graves disease listed by TCRdb under 2021. The library was built by means of multiplex PCR. The instrument was an Illumina HiSeq 4000. To build TCR beta libraries, CDR3 regions were amplified by Arm-PCR using iRepertoire HTBI primers. In-frame beta chains were kept once TCRdb had trimmed the public reads at Q25 with fastp and called clones with MiXCR. Identical CDR3 proteins give one entry, which carries the most common genes and DNA. This sample lists about 450,000 distinct CDR3 sequences; about a sixth were detected once. The ten largest clones capture around 10% of the sample. Read against the paper, the sample's time point label means: newly diagnosed GD, antithyroid drugs for less than 3 months. For both TCR sequencing and RNA sequencing, RNA was extracted from PBMCs in TRIzol.

The same specimen was also included in a second study, on T cells in Graves' hyperthyroidism and ophthalmopathy.

The sample here was peripheral blood mononuclear cells (PBMCs), taken at new diagnosis, from a patient treated with antithyroid drugs. The receptors were gathered from a woman in her twenties or thirties with Graves disease. Donor details come from another sample of the same person, matched by shared clones.

In its sample, this clonotype was seen many times. The chain is built from TRBV20-1 and TRBJ1-1; D gene unclear. Germline V CDR1 and CDR2: DFQATT, SNEGSKA (reference sequence). The CDR3 contains 17 residues. The V and J ends lost 0 bases and 3 bases respectively, with 20 bases between them. CDR3 bases: TGCAGTGCTAGAGATCGAGGAGGGCCTAAGGGCGACACTGAAGCTTTCTTT. This gives the protein CSARDRGGPKGDTEAFF.

This clonotype was seen a single time. A much larger clone lies a single base off, so this may be a read error. The chain employs TRBV27 and TRBJ2-3, with TRBD2 identical over 9 bases. The ends lost 10 bases at V and 1 base at J; junction bases unmatched: 15. The CDR3 has 17 amino acids. Per germline, CDR1 MNHEY and CDR2 SMNVEV (reference sequence). The CDR3 sequence: CANGSREGTFGTDTQYF. CDR3 bases: TGTGCCAATGGCTCGCGGGAGGGGACTTTTGGCACAGATACGCAGTATTTT.

The table lists this clonotype with many counts. The rearrangement uses TRBV6-2 or TRBV6-3 and TRBJ1-1; TRBD1 might be the D (6 bases). V was shortened by 8 bases and J by 1 base, with 14 bases between the two germline ends. The CDR3 has 14 amino acids. Germline lookup yields CDR1 MNHEY and CDR2 SVGEGT. Here the CDR3 reads CASGKQGGNTEAFF. DNA of the CDR3: TGTGCCAGCGGAAAACAGGGTGGGAACACTGAAGCTTTCTTT.

In its sample, this clonotype was seen a few times. The rearrangement uses TRBV7-2 and TRBJ1-2; 8 bases line up with TRBD1. J gave up 4 bases and V 1 base, and 5 bases lay outside the gene matches. There are 15 residues in the CDR3. The germline CDR1 and CDR2 sequences are SGHTA and FQGNSA. CDR3 DNA sequence: TGTGCCAGCAGCTTAGACACAGGGGGGGGCTATGGCTACACCTTC. The encoded protein is CASSLDTGGGYGYTF.